These 27 T cell receptor beta chains originate from one sample sequenced in a study of pediatric ulcerative colitis. Sequenced by immunoSEQ multiplex PCR; TCRdb stores in-frame clones only, minus some. The sample carries about 64,000 clones, roughly nine tenths recorded once. Sequencing was performed on blood. All receptors come from a boy aged 5-17 years with severe ulcerative colitis.

The rearrangement joins TRBV5-4 to TRBJ2-1, with TRBD2 matching 7 bases. CDR3 length: 14 amino acids. Germline V gives CDR1 SGHNT, CDR2 YYREEE (reference sequence). J lost 7 bases, V lost 3 bases, and 7 bases had no gene match. The CDR3 protein is CASSSGLVVNEQFF. The DNA of the CDR3 is TGTGCCAGCAGCTCCGGACTAGTTGTTAATGAGCAGTTCTTC.

The chain uses TRBV5-6 and TRBJ2-7; TRBD1 might be the D (6 bases). Germline assignment: CDR1 SGHDT and CDR2 YYEEEE. V was trimmed by 0 bases and J by 5 bases, leaving 12 bases between them. The CDR3 has 14 amino acids. The CDR3 DNA is TGTGCCAGCAGCTTGGCCCCAGGGGTACACGAGCAGTACTTC. It encodes CASSLAPGVHEQYF.

The gene calls are TRBV7-6 and TRBJ2-2; D ambiguous. With 5 bases removed from V and 7 bases from J, the gap between germline ends came to 8 bases. Germline assignment: CDR1 SGHVS and CDR2 FNYEAQ. The CDR3 has 12 residues. CDR3 protein: CASSPLVGELFF. CDR3 in DNA: TGTGCCAGCAGCCCCCTAGTCGGGGAGCTGTTTTTT.

This chain links TRBV29-1 with TRBJ2-3; 7 bases are shared with TRBD2. The CDR3 has 14 amino acids. Unmatched junction bases numbered 8, after V lost 7 bases and J lost 1 base. CDR1 and CDR2 from the germline V gene are SQVTM and ANQGSEA. The CDR3, as DNA: TGCAGCGCCGCGGCGGGGGTACGCACAGATACGCAGTATTTT. This translates into CSAAAGVRTDTQYF.

The CDR3 sequence: CASSYGNYEQYF. CDR3 nucleotides: TGTGCCAGCAGTTACGGGAACTACGAGCAGTACTTC. The chain recombines TRBV6-6 with TRBJ2-7; D not resolved. Trimming took 2 bases from V and 3 from J, leaving 5 bases between them. This CDR3 comprises 12 residues. Germline assignment: CDR1 MNHNY and CDR2 SVGAGI (reference sequence).

The rearrangement joins TRBV27 to TRBJ2-1, with a tentative D call TRBD2 (5 bases). V was pared by 3 bases and J by 5 bases, with 14 bases between. The CDR3 runs 15 residues. Per germline, CDR1 MNHEY and CDR2 SMNVEV (reference sequence). Here the CDR3 reads CASSLGSPADNEQFF. Here the CDR3 DNA reads TGTGCCAGCAGTTTGGGGAGCCCGGCGGACAATGAGCAGTTCTTC.

V usage is TRBV19 and J usage is TRBJ2-1, with a weak D call TRBD2 (5 bases). With 3 bases removed from V and 0 bases from J, the gap between germline ends came to 15 bases. This CDR3 region has 17 residues. Germline CDR1 is LNHDA and CDR2 is SQIVND (reference sequence). CDR3: CASSIVRVRRSYNEQFF. The CDR3 DNA is TGTGCCAGTAGTATTGTGCGGGTGAGACGCTCCTACAATGAGCAGTTCTTC. The full variable domain, completed using reference TRBV19 and TRBJ2-1, is DGGITQSPKYLFRKEGQNVTLSCEQNLNHDAMYWYRQDPGQGLRLIYYSQIVNDFQKGDIAEGYSVSREKKESFPLTVTSAQKNPTAFYLCASSIVRVRRSYNEQFFGPGTRLTVL.

J is TRBJ1-1 and V is TRBV4-2; D is undetermined. Trimming took off 4 bases at V and 1 base at J, with 7 bases between the two ends. Germline V gene sequence: CDR1 LGHNA, CDR2 YNFKEQ. The CDR3 is 13 amino acids. CDR3 amino acids: CASSLTANTEAFF. As DNA, the CDR3 is TGTGCCAGCAGCCTAACAGCGAACACTGAAGCTTTCTTT.

This clone was seen only once. The chain carries TRBV27 and TRBJ1-4; 9 positions agree with TRBD1. CDR3 length: 17 amino acids. The V gene end was trimmed by 3 bases and the J gene end by 0 bases; junction bases not matched to a gene: 5. CDR1 is MNHEY, CDR2 SMNVEV, per germline (reference sequence). The CDR3 loop is CASSFGTGRSTNEKLFF. In DNA, the CDR3 is TGTGCCAGCAGTTTCGGGACAGGGCGTTCAACTAATGAAAAACTGTTTTTT.

This clone appeared a single time. This chain connects TRBV7-2 to TRBJ2-3; TRBD2 might be the D (5 bases). V shed 4 bases and J shed 0 bases, with 11 bases lying between them. Looked up from germline, CDR1 is SGHTA and CDR2 is FQGNSA. The CDR3 extends over 15 amino acids. As DNA, the CDR3 is TGTGCCAGCAGCTCCCAGCGGTCTAGCACAGATACGCAGTATTTT. It encodes CASSSQRSSTDTQYF.

The chain joins TRBV25-1 to TRBJ2-3; tentatively, D is TRBD1 (5 bases). The ends were cut back, 7 bases at V and 6 bases at J, with 8 bases in the middle. CDR3 size: 11 residues. Germline-derived CDR1 and CDR2 are MGHDK and SYGVNS. This chain's CDR3 is CASTSGDTQYF. The CDR3 DNA reads as TGTGCCAGCACCTCAGGGGATACGCAGTATTTT.

The V and J genes are TRBV7-9 and TRBJ2-7; D is uncertain. The germline V gene encodes CDR1 SEHNR and CDR2 FQNEAQ (reference sequence). The V gene lost 3 bases and the J gene lost 2 bases, with 5 bases spanning the gap. The CDR3 is 12 amino acids. The CDR3 here is CASSFGTYEQYF. As DNA, the CDR3 is TGTGCCAGCAGCTTTGGGACCTACGAGCAGTACTTC. Looking up the rest from reference TRBV7-9 and TRBJ2-7 gives the full variable domain: DTGVSQNPRHKITKRGQNVTFRCDPISEHNRLYWYRQTLGQGPEFLTYFQNEAQLEKSRLLSDRFSAERPKGSFSTLEIQRTEQGDSAMYLCASSFGTYEQYFGPGTRLTVT.

The rearrangement joins TRBV7-9 to TRBJ1-5; D is unclear. Germline CDR1 SEHNR, CDR2 FQNEAQ (reference sequence). This CDR3 region has 12 residues. V was pared by 2 bases and J by 6 bases, with 5 bases between. The CDR3 here is CASSLYPQPQHF. CDR3 nucleotides: TGTGCCAGCAGCTTATATCCTCAGCCCCAGCATTTT.

The chain uses TRBV14 and TRBJ2-3; 9 bases align to TRBD2. CDR1 and CDR2 from the germline V gene are SGHDN and FVKESK. The CDR3 spans 20 residues. Germline trimming cut 4 bases from V and 4 bases from J; bases unmatched to any gene: 21. The CDR3 protein is CASSLGYNRLYAGGPDTQYF. In DNA, the CDR3 is TGTGCCAGCAGCCTGGGCTATAATAGACTATATGCGGGAGGGCCAGATACGCAGTATTTT.

The sample holds a few counts of this clone. CDR3 DNA: TGTGCCAGCAGTTTACAGAGAGGGACTGAAGCTTTCTTT. Encoded protein: CASSLQRGTEAFF. The V and J genes are TRBV13 and TRBJ1-1, with D unclear. CDR1 and CDR2 (germline): PRHDT, FYEKMQ (reference sequence). Trimming removed 6 bases from V and 5 bases from J, with 13 bases in between. The CDR3 has 13 amino acids.

Remarks on this clone: Sequence at one end of the junction differs from germline and may be a read error. The rearrangement uses TRBV7-7 and TRBJ2-2; D remains ambiguous. The CDR3 is made up of 17 amino acids. CDR1 SSHAT and CDR2 FNYEAQ come from the germline V gene (reference sequence). Here the CDR3 reads CASSLLPSQRDTGELFF. The CDR3 bases are TGTGCTAGCAGCCTCCTGCCCAGCCAGCGTGACACCGGGGAGCTGTTTTTT. The full variable domain, completed using reference TRBV7-7 and TRBJ2-2, is GAGVSQSPRYKVTKRGQDVTLRCDPISSHATLYWYQQALGQGPEFLTYFNYEAQPDKSGLPSDRFSAERPEGSISTLTIQRTEQRDSAMYRCASSLLPSQRDTGELFFGEGSRLTVL.

The chain uses TRBV11-2 and TRBJ2-7; no reliable D call. CDR3 length: 14 residues. The germline V and J ends were trimmed by 6 bases and 0 bases, with 12 bases remaining between them. Germline lookup yields CDR1 SGHAT and CDR2 FQNNGV. CDR3 loop: CASRPPWDSYEQYF. The CDR3, as DNA: TGTGCCAGCAGGCCCCCCTGGGACTCCTACGAGCAGTACTTC.

V usage is TRBV21-1 and J usage is TRBJ2-7; the listed D gene, TRBD2, was not tested against the DNA. TRBV21-1 is deemed a pseudogene. CDR3 length equals 15 residues. The CDR3 coding sequence is TGTGCCAGCAGCAATTTAACTAGCGCCATTTACGAGCAGTACTTC. It yields the protein CASSNLTSAIYEQYF.

This clone was counted only a few times. The V gene is TRBV27, the J gene TRBJ1-2; D is unclear. This CDR3 is 8 amino acids long. Trimming removed 11 bases at V and 4 bases at J, with 2 bases between. Looked up from germline, CDR1 is MNHEY and CDR2 is SMNVEV (reference sequence). As DNA, the CDR3 is TGTGCCGCCTATGGCTACACCTTC. Protein sequence: CAAYGYTF.

The chain has TRBV4-1 and TRBJ2-1; 8 bases match TRBD1. Germline CDR1 is MGHRA and CDR2 is YSYEKL. With 1 base clipped from V and 6 bases from J, the junction kept 8 bases outside the gene matches. CDR3 length: 16 residues. The CDR3 loop reads CASSQATLQGGNEQFF. In DNA, the CDR3 is TGCGCCAGCAGCCAAGCGACGTTACAGGGGGGCAATGAGCAGTTCTTC.

In this sample, this clone turned up a few times. This chain joins TRBV30 and TRBJ1-1, with a tentative D call TRBD1 (5 bases). Trimming took off 5 bases at V and 4 bases at J, with 17 bases between the two ends. CDR3 length: 14 amino acids. Germline V lookup: CDR1 GTSNPN, CDR2 SVGIG (reference sequence). The CDR3 protein is CAWAPGLRGTEAFF. Written as DNA, the CDR3 is TGTGCCTGGGCTCCCGGTTTAAGGGGCACTGAAGCTTTCTTT.

V usage is TRBV29-1 and J usage is TRBJ2-3; 7 nucleotides agree with TRBD2. Per germline, CDR1 SQVTM and CDR2 ANQGSEA. The ends lost 4 bases at V and 6 bases at J; junction bases unmatched: 4. CDR3 length equals 12 residues. This CDR3 is CSVVGGPDTQYF. The CDR3 nucleotides read TGCAGCGTTGTGGGAGGGCCCGATACGCAGTATTTT.

This clone has just a few counts. The rearrangement uses TRBV5-6 and TRBJ1-2, with D unresolved. The germline V gene encodes CDR1 SGHDT and CDR2 YYEEEE. With 1 base removed from V and 7 bases from J, the gap between germline ends came to 8 bases. CDR3 length: 12 residues. The CDR3 nucleotides read TGTGCCAGCAGCTTGTCAGGAAGTGGCTACACCTTC. This encodes CASSLSGSGYTF.

V gene TRBV9 combines with J gene TRBJ2-2; D not resolved. CDR1 and CDR2 (germline): SGDLS, YYNGEE. V gave up 3 bases and J gave up 1 base, with 10 bases separating them. This CDR3 is 15 amino acids long. This chain's CDR3 is CASSETRKNTGELFF. DNA of the CDR3: TGTGCCAGCAGCGAGACACGGAAGAACACCGGGGAGCTGTTTTTT.

This chain's CDR3 is CASSLVGRDLSGNTIYF. The CDR3 nucleotides are TGTGCCAGCAGCTTAGTCGGCAGGGACCTCTCTGGAAACACCATATATTTT. This sequence joins TRBV7-9 and TRBJ1-3, with a weak D call TRBD1 (5 bases). Deletions cut 1 base from V and 0 bases from J, with 13 bases between. Germline V gene lookup returns CDR1 SEHNR and CDR2 FQNEAQ (reference sequence). The CDR3 contains 17 residues.

This clone was seen a few times. This chain connects TRBV10-2 to TRBJ1-2, with a possible D match to TRBD1 (5 bases). The CDR3 covers 14 residues. V lost 3 bases to trimming and J lost 7 bases, with 15 bases between them. Germline V gene lookup returns CDR1 WSHSY and CDR2 SAAADI. This chain's CDR3 is CASSDNPGGGGYTF. In DNA, the CDR3 is TGCGCCAGCAGTGATAATCCGGGCGGGGGTGGCTACACCTTC.

This chain joins TRBV15 and TRBJ1-2; maybe TRBD1 (6 bases). The length of the CDR3 is 14 residues. Looked up from germline, CDR1 is LNHNV and CDR2 is YYDKDF (reference sequence). Deletions cut 2 bases from V and 4 bases from J, with 11 bases between. The DNA of the CDR3 is TGTGCCACCAGCAGAACTCAGGGGCCCTATGGCTACACCTTC. It translates to CATSRTQGPYGYTF.